These 16 T cell receptor beta chains came from one sample sequenced in a study of beta chain features in type 1 diabetes. Findings and limits, study-wide: Among patients with Type 1 diabetes, TCRB CDR3s were moderately but significantly shorter in every one of the four CD4+ subsets.

For these TCRs, the target antigens are not known. As every portion of the isolated RNA was reverse transcribed, the sequencing read expressed TCRB transcripts. The table came from immunoSEQ multiplex PCR; TCRdb's copy has only in-frame clones and leaves some out. The sample consists of approximately 250,000 clones, 11% of them appearing once. The sequenced sample consisted of naive CD4+ T cells from blood. The receptors come from a man aged 25-45 years with type 1 diabetes.

There are a few counts of this clone. The chain uses TRBV13 and TRBJ2-5; 9 nucleotides align to TRBD2. Losses at the gene ends were 5 bases for V and 5 bases for J; bases not matched to a gene: 3. The length of the CDR3 is 13 residues. Germline CDR1 and CDR2: PRHDT and FYEKMQ (reference sequence). The CDR3 spells CASSVAGVETQYF. In DNA form, the CDR3 reads TGTGCCAGCAGCGTAGCGGGGGTTGAGACCCAGTACTTC.

CDR3 amino acids: CSVEAQAYGYTF. CDR3 nucleotides: TGCAGCGTTGAAGCCCAGGCCTATGGCTACACCTTC. The V and J genes are TRBV29-1 and TRBJ1-2; the D is unclear. Germline V gene sequence: CDR1 SQVTM, CDR2 ANQGSEA. This CDR3 spans 12 amino acids. V shed 1 base and J shed 4 bases, with 7 bases lying between them.

The genes are TRBV28 and TRBJ1-1; perhaps TRBD1 as D (6 bases). The CDR3 covers 16 residues. CDR1 is MDHEN and CDR2 is SYDVKM in the germline V gene. V lost 3 bases and J 6 bases, leaving 20 bases between the germline ends. The CDR3 region has the DNA TGTGCCAGCAGTTTTCTCCTTTACAGGGAAAGGCCTGAAGCTTTCTTT. Its translation is CASSFLLYRERPEAFF.

The rearrangement links TRBV7-2 to TRBJ2-5, with 10 bases lining up with TRBD1. V gave up 5 bases and J gave up 0 bases; unmatched junction bases: 6. From germline, CDR1 is SGHTA and CDR2 FQGNSA. The CDR3 is 16 residues long. CDR3 nucleotides: TGTGCCAGCAGCCGCCGGGACAGGGGAAACCAAGAGACCCAGTACTTC. Encoded protein: CASSRRDRGNQETQYF.

This clone was picked up a small number of times. The gene calls are TRBV5-4 and TRBJ1-5; tentative D call: TRBD1 (6 bases). V was pared by 3 bases and J by 2 bases, with 12 bases between. CDR3 length: 15 residues. The germline V gene has CDR1 SGHNT and CDR2 YYREEE (reference sequence). CDR3 loop: CASSYTGRGNQPQHF. DNA of the CDR3: TGTGCCAGCAGCTACACAGGGAGAGGCAATCAGCCCCAGCATTTT.

This clone turned up a few times. The chain combines TRBV5-1 with TRBJ2-5; D is ambiguous. Trimming took off 4 bases at V and 5 bases at J, with 15 bases between the two ends. In germline, CDR1 is SGHRS, CDR2 YFSETQ. This CDR3 spans 14 amino acids. CDR3 in amino acids: CASSGRTPPETQYF. The DNA for the CDR3 is TGCGCCAGCAGCGGTAGAACTCCCCCCGAGACCCAGTACTTC.

This clone has just a few counts. J is TRBJ2-1 and V is TRBV4-3; the D is unclear. The ends were cut back, 0 bases at V and 1 base at J, with 7 bases in the middle. Germline assignment: CDR1 LGHNA and CDR2 YSLEER. The CDR3 extends over 15 amino acids. As DNA, the CDR3 is TGCGCCAGCAGCCAAGAACCGGTTTCCTACAATGAGCAGTTCTTC. Protein product: CASSQEPVSYNEQFF.

This clone turned up a few times. The chain carries TRBV29-1 and TRBJ2-3; D is perhaps TRBD1 (6 bases). Germline assignment: CDR1 SQVTM and CDR2 ANQGSEA. This CDR3 spans 12 amino acids. The V gene lost 4 bases and the J gene lost 4 bases, with 9 bases spanning the gap. CDR3 protein: CSVVQGPDTQYF. DNA for the CDR3: TGCAGCGTTGTACAGGGCCCAGATACGCAGTATTTT.

This clone has a handful of counts. The rearrangement joins TRBV7-9 to TRBJ2-1; 7 nucleotides agree with TRBD1. The V gene end was trimmed by 5 bases and the J gene end by 3 bases; junction bases not matched to a gene: 13. CDR3 size: 17 residues. The germline V gene has CDR1 SEHNR and CDR2 FQNEAQ (reference sequence). The CDR3 nucleotides read TGTGCCAGCAGCGCTCTTGGTGGGGGACAGAGCTACAATGAGCAGTTCTTC. Amino acids: CASSALGGGQSYNEQFF. The full variable domain, with the rest looked up from reference TRBV7-9 and TRBJ2-1, is DTGVSQNPRHKITKRGQNVTFRCDPISEHNRLYWYRQTLGQGPEFLTYFQNEAQLEKSRLLSDRFSAERPKGSFSTLEIQRTEQGDSAMYLCASSALGGGQSYNEQFFGPGTRLTVL.

The CDR3, as DNA: TGTGCCAGCAGCCCGGCGAGGAGGGTGGCAGATACGCAGTATTTT. It translates to CASSPARRVADTQYF. This chain connects TRBV9 to TRBJ2-3; D possibly corresponds to TRBD2 (6 bases). This CDR3 is 15 amino acids long. V was trimmed by 4 bases and J by 4 bases, leaving 16 bases between them. CDR1 and CDR2 (germline): SGDLS, YYNGEE.

This clone was counted only a few times. CDR3 in amino acids: CASSPGQGRVSPLHF. CDR3 in DNA: TGTGCCAGCAGCCCAGGACAGGGGAGAGTTTCACCCCTCCACTTT. V gene TRBV14 combines with J gene TRBJ1-6; 9 nucleotides match TRBD1. The CDR3 is made up of 15 amino acids. CDR1 is SGHDN, CDR2 FVKESK, per germline. The J segment lost 9 bases and the V segment lost 4 bases, leaving 7 bases of the junction unmatched. The whole variable domain, remainder taken from reference TRBV14 and TRBJ1-6, is EAGVTQFPSHSVIEKGQTVTLRCDPISGHDNLYWYRRVMGKEIKFLLHFVKESKQDESGMPNNRFLAERTGGTYSTLKVQPAELEDSGVYFCASSPGQGRVSPLHFGNGTRLTVT.

Only a few counts were recorded for this clone. The CDR3 DNA sequence: TGTGCCAGCAGCCCCTGGGAGACGACGGAGCAGTTCTTC. Amino acids: CASSPWETTEQFF. The chain is built from TRBV7-6 and TRBJ2-1; D is possibly TRBD2 (5 bases). The CDR3 consists of 13 residues. The germline V gene encodes CDR1 SGHVS and CDR2 FNYEAQ. V was pared by 5 bases and J by 10 bases, with 15 bases between.

V usage is TRBV30 and J usage is TRBJ1-5, with D uncertain. CDR3 length equals 14 residues. V was shortened by 2 bases and J by 0 bases, with 8 bases between the two germline ends. Germline V CDR1 and CDR2: GTSNPN, SVGIG (reference sequence). The CDR3 is CAWSRTDSNQPQHF. CDR3 coding DNA: TGTGCCTGGAGTCGGACTGATAGCAATCAGCCCCAGCATTTT.

The chain has TRBV18 and TRBJ2-3; tentative D call: TRBD2 (5 bases). The CDR3 extends over 14 amino acids. V was clipped by 3 bases and J by 5 bases, with 12 bases between them. Germline CDR1 is KGHSH and CDR2 is LQKENI. CDR3 sequence: CASSPLRRKDTQYF. As DNA, the CDR3 is TGTGCCAGCTCACCCCTGCGGAGGAAAGATACGCAGTATTTT.

This clone was seen more than once but under ten times. V is TRBV28 and J is TRBJ2-3; 8 bases are a match to TRBD1. Trimming at V came to 9 bases and at J to 4 bases, leaving 9 bases not matched to a gene. From germline, CDR1 is MDHEN and CDR2 SYDVKM. The CDR3 is 14 amino acids. Here the CDR3 DNA reads TGTGCCAGTACAGGACAGGGAGAATCAGATACGCAGTATTTT. Its protein product is CASTGQGESDTQYF. The full variable domain, its missing parts supplied by reference TRBV28 and TRBJ2-3, is DVKVTQSSRYLVKRTGEKVFLECVQDMDHENMFWYRQDPGLGLRLIYFSYDVKMKEKGDIPEGYSVSREKKERFSLILESASTNQTSMYLCASTGQGESDTQYFGPGTRLTVL.

V usage is TRBV28 and J usage is TRBJ1-2; D not resolved. V was cut by 5 bases and J by 8 bases, with 21 bases left in between. The CDR3 runs 15 residues. Germline assignment: CDR1 MDHEN and CDR2 SYDVKM. This chain's CDR3 is CASSPQTHRFWGYTF. The CDR3 DNA follows: TGTGCCAGCAGTCCACAGACCCACCGCTTCTGGGGCTACACCTTC.